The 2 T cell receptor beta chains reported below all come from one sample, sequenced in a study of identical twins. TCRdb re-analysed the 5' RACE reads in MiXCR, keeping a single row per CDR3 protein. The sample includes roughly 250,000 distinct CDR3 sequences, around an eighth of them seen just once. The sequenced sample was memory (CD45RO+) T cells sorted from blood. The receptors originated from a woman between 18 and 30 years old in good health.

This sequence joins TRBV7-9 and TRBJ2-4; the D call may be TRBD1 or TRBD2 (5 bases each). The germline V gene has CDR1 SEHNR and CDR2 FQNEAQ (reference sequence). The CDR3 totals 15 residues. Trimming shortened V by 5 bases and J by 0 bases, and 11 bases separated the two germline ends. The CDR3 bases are TGTGCCAGCAGCCAAACTGGGGGAGCCAAAAACATTCAGTACTTC. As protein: CASSQTGGAKNIQYF.

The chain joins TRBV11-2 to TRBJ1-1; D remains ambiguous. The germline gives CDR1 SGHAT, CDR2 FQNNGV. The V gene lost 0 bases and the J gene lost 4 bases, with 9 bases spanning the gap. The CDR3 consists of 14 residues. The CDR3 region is CASSLDRLVTEAFF. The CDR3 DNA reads TGTGCCAGCAGCTTAGATCGGCTGGTCACTGAAGCTTTCTTT. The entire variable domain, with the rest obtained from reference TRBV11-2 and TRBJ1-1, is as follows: EAGVAQSPRYKIIEKRQSVAFWCNPISGHATLYWYQQILGQGPKLLIQFQNNGVVDDSQLPKDRFSAERLKGVDSTLKIQPAKLEDSAVYLCASSLDRLVTEAFFGQGTRLTVV.